One sample yielded the 21 T cell receptor beta chains listed below, sequenced in a study of blood T cell repertoires in COVID-19. This table comes from immunoSEQ multiplex PCR, and its TCRdb copy is limited to in-frame clones, with some not included. The sample gives 200,000 to 300,000 clones, 86% of which show up once; 12% is in the top ten. Sequencing input: peripheral blood. All receptors come from a man aged 80 or over with acute or convalescent COVID-19.

The chain uses TRBV7-9 and TRBJ1-5; D call uncertain. Trimming took 1 base from V and 5 from J, leaving 6 bases between them. The CDR3 runs 13 residues. CDR1 and CDR2 from the germline V gene are SEHNR and FQNEAQ (reference sequence). The CDR3 loop is CASSLDGHQPQHF. Written as DNA, the CDR3 is TGTGCCAGCAGCTTAGATGGGCATCAGCCCCAGCATTTT.

DNA of the CDR3: TGTGCCAGCAGCCAAGACAGGGTCAATGAGCAGTTCTTC. Protein: CASSQDRVNEQFF. The chain employs TRBV7-3 and TRBJ2-1; 7 bases are a match to TRBD1. With 5 bases clipped from V and 6 bases from J, the junction kept 4 bases outside the gene matches. The CDR3 is 13 residues long. The germline gives CDR1 SGHTA, CDR2 FQGTGA.

The rearrangement links TRBV6-5 to TRBJ1-1, with D possibly TRBD1 on 5 matching bases. The CDR3 length is 14 residues. Trimming shortened V by 6 bases and J by 1 base, and 12 bases separated the two germline ends. In germline, CDR1 is MNHEY, CDR2 SVGAGI. CDR3 sequence: CASRLDSSNTEAFF. The CDR3 DNA sequence: TGTGCCAGCAGGCTCGACAGTTCGAACACTGAAGCTTTCTTT.

The CDR3 protein is CASSLEGGRGLISALNTGELFF. The CDR3 DNA reads TGTGCCAGCAGCTTAGAGGGGGGGAGAGGACTGATCTCCGCCCTTAACACCGGGGAGCTGTTTTTT. The rearrangement joins TRBV11-3 to TRBJ2-2; 7 bases map to TRBD2. The CDR3 is 22 amino acids. V shed 0 bases and J 2 bases; nucleotides not matched to a gene: 21. Germline V gene sequence: CDR1 SGHNT, CDR2 YENEEA. Filled out from reference TRBV11-3 and TRBJ2-2, the complete variable domain reads EAGVVQSPRYKIIEKKQPVAFWCNPISGHNTLYWYLQNLGQGPELLIRYENEEAVDDSQLPKDRFSAERLKGVDSTLKIQPAELGDSAVYLCASSLEGGRGLISALNTGELFFGEGSRLTVL.

The CDR3 DNA follows: TGCAGTGCTAGTGGGATACTCGGCAGGGGGAATGAAAAACTGTTTTTT. It is translated as CSASGILGRGNEKLFF. V and J are TRBV20-1 and TRBJ1-4; 7 bases are a match to TRBD1. J lost 5 bases, V lost 3 bases, and 12 bases had no gene match. The CDR3 has 16 residues. Per germline, CDR1 DFQATT and CDR2 SNEGSKA (reference sequence).

This clone was seen a few times. This chain connects TRBV28 to TRBJ2-7, with 7 nucleotides matching TRBD1. CDR3 length: 18 residues. Germline assignment: CDR1 MDHEN and CDR2 SYDVKM. J gave up 0 bases and V 6 bases, and 17 bases lay outside the gene matches. The CDR3 loop is CASSRLGIGGQASYEQYF. The CDR3 nucleotides are TGTGCCAGCAGCCGCCTGGGGATAGGAGGACAGGCCTCCTACGAGCAGTACTTC.

This clone was seen once. This chain uses TRBV6-2 or TRBV6-3 with TRBJ2-4; 7 positions agree with TRBD1. Germline V gene lookup returns CDR1 MNHEY and CDR2 SVGEGT. V gave up 6 bases and J gave up 1 base; unmatched junction bases: 27. The CDR3 consists of 22 residues. CDR3 sequence (DNA): TGTGCCAGCAGCCCCGTCCCGTTCTTAGGGGGCAGTAAGCCAAGGGCCAAAAACATTCAGTACTTC. This encodes CASSPVPFLGGSKPRAKNIQYF.

The V call is TRBV6-5, the J call TRBJ2-1, with TRBD2 identical over 8 bases. This CDR3 spans 15 amino acids. The J segment lost 5 bases and the V segment lost 5 bases, leaving 8 bases of the junction unmatched. The V gene's germline CDR1 is MNHEY and CDR2 SVGAGI. In DNA, the CDR3 is TGTGCCAGCAGTCAGCTAGCGGGTAGAAACAATGAGCAGTTCTTC. This codes for CASSQLAGRNNEQFF.

The chain joins TRBV24-1 to TRBJ1-4; maybe TRBD1 (5 bases). V was shortened by 4 bases and J by 12 bases, with 14 bases between the two germline ends. Germline CDR1 reads KGHDR; CDR2 reads SFDVKD. The CDR3 spans 13 residues. The CDR3 DNA is TGTGCCACCAGTGACCCCGGGGGAAGGCAACTGTTTTTT. Protein product: CATSDPGGRQLFF.

The chain uses TRBV19 and TRBJ2-5; TRBD2 aligns across 10 bases. V lost 10 bases to trimming and J lost 1 base; unmatched junction nucleotides: 9. The CDR3 runs to 15 residues. Germline lookup yields CDR1 LNHDA and CDR2 SQIVND (reference sequence). The CDR3, as DNA: TGTGCCACTAGCGGGAGCCTACGTACCCAAGAGACCCAGTACTTC. This sequence encodes CATSGSLRTQETQYF.

The V gene is TRBV9, the J gene TRBJ1-5; 7 bases map to TRBD1. With 4 bases clipped from V and 3 bases from J, the junction kept 4 bases outside the gene matches. From germline, CDR1 is SGDLS and CDR2 YYNGEE. The CDR3 covers 14 residues. This CDR3 is CASSPTGNNQPQHF. The CDR3 bases are TGTGCCAGCAGCCCGACAGGGAACAATCAGCCCCAGCATTTT. The full variable domain, in which reference TRBV9 and TRBJ1-5 provide the parts outside the CDR3, is DSGVTQTPKHLITATGQRVTLRCSPRSGDLSVYWYQQSLDQGLQFLIQYYNGEERAKGNILERFSAQQFPDLHSELNLSSLELGDSALYFCASSPTGNNQPQHFGDGTRLSIL.

This rearrangement joins TRBV5-4 to TRBJ2-1, with TRBD2 identical over 9 bases. With V trimmed by 0 bases and J by 9 bases, 10 bases remained unmatched. The CDR3 length is 16 residues. Per the germline V gene, CDR1 is SGHNT and CDR2 is YYREEE (reference sequence). CDR3 residues: CASSLGRGGRVSEQFF. CDR3 coding DNA: TGTGCCAGCAGCTTGGGGCGGGGCGGGAGGGTCAGTGAGCAGTTCTTC.

The V and J genes are TRBV6-5 and TRBJ1-1; D gene uncertain. The CDR3 runs 12 residues. Trimming shortened V by 6 bases and J by 0 bases, and 5 bases separated the two germline ends. The germline gives CDR1 MNHEY, CDR2 SVGAGI. The CDR3 region has the DNA TGTGCCAGCAGAATAATGAACACTGAAGCTTTCTTT. This encodes CASRIMNTEAFF.

The V call is TRBV18, the J call TRBJ2-5; possibly TRBD1 for D (7 bases). Germline values: CDR1 KGHSH, CDR2 LQKENI. V lost 6 bases, J lost 5 bases, and 13 bases lay in between. The CDR3 covers 13 residues. The CDR3 loop is CASSRGTVETQYF. The CDR3 DNA reads as TGTGCCAGCTCTCGCGGGACAGTTGAGACCCAGTACTTC.

This sequence joins TRBV7-2 and TRBJ1-5; 10 bases are shared with TRBD1. Per the germline V gene, CDR1 is SGHTA and CDR2 is FQGNSA. V dropped 2 bases and J dropped 2; count of bases not matched to a gene: 9. CDR3 size: 18 residues. The chain's CDR3 is CASSLPRDRGEGNQPQHF. The CDR3 region has the DNA TGTGCCAGCAGCTTACCCCGGGACAGGGGCGAAGGCAATCAGCCCCAGCATTTT. The complete variable domain, with remaining parts taken from reference TRBV7-2 and TRBJ1-5, reads GAGVSQSPSNKVTEKGKDVELRCDPISGHTALYWYRQSLGQGLEFLIYFQGNSAPDKSGLPSDRFSAERTGGSVSTLTIQRTQQEDSAVYLCASSLPRDRGEGNQPQHFGDGTRLSIL.

The CDR3 protein is CASSDIVRDRSYEQYF. CDR3 bases: TGTGCCAGCAGTGATATAGTCCGGGACAGATCCTACGAGCAGTACTTC. The chain has TRBV6-1 and TRBJ2-7; 7 nucleotides line up with TRBD1. V gave up 3 bases and J gave up 1 base; unmatched junction bases: 9. In germline, CDR1 is MNHNS, CDR2 SASEGT. The CDR3 has 16 amino acids.

The chain uses TRBV15 and TRBJ1-1; D is uncertain. V was shortened by 6 bases and J by 1 base, with 9 bases between the two germline ends. The CDR3 runs 13 residues. Looked up from germline, CDR1 is LNHNV and CDR2 is YYDKDF (reference sequence). CDR3 in amino acids: CATRERENTEAFF. In DNA, the CDR3 is TGTGCCACCAGGGAGAGGGAGAACACTGAAGCTTTCTTT. The variable domain in full, with the rest retrieved from reference TRBV15 and TRBJ1-1, is DAMVIQNPRYQVTQFGKPVTLSCSQTLNHNVMYWYQQKSSQAPKLLFHYYDKDFNNEADTPDNFQSRRPNTSFCFLDIRSPGLGDTAMYLCATRERENTEAFFGQGTRLTVV.

The chain has TRBV20-1 and TRBJ2-1; a possible D gene is TRBD1 (5 bases). Trimming removed 3 bases from V and 0 bases from J, with 9 bases in between. The CDR3 consists of 14 residues. CDR1 DFQATT and CDR2 SNEGSKA come from the germline V gene (reference sequence). The chain's CDR3 is CSASQGGSYNEQFF. CDR3 sequence (DNA): TGCAGTGCTAGTCAGGGTGGCTCCTACAATGAGCAGTTCTTC.

The chain links TRBV10-3 to TRBJ1-3, with 7 bases lining up with TRBD1. The J segment lost 2 bases and the V segment lost 2 bases, leaving 0 bases of the junction unmatched. Germline CDR1 is ENHRY and CDR2 is SYGVKD. This CDR3 is built from 14 residues. Here the CDR3 reads CAISEGTAGNTIYF. Here the CDR3 DNA reads TGTGCCATCAGTGAGGGGACAGCTGGAAACACCATATATTTT.

The chain couples TRBV18 to TRBJ2-5; tentatively, D is TRBD1 (6 bases). Trimming took off 3 bases at V and 2 bases at J, with 10 bases between the two ends. Per the germline V gene, CDR1 is KGHSH and CDR2 is LQKENI. This CDR3 has 14 amino acids. This CDR3 is CASSPFRGQETQYF. CDR3 in DNA: TGTGCCAGCTCACCCTTCAGGGGTCAAGAGACCCAGTACTTC.

The chain links TRBV5-1 to TRBJ2-3; TRBD1 agrees at 9 bases. The CDR3 is 15 amino acids. After removal of 4 bases from V and 4 bases from J, the junction contained 7 bases not matched to a gene. CDR1 is SGHRS, CDR2 YFSETQ, per germline. The CDR3 loop is CASSLDRGRPDTQYF. The CDR3 DNA is TGCGCCAGCAGCCTGGACAGGGGACGGCCAGATACGCAGTATTTT.